Following are 23 T cell receptor beta chains from one sample sequenced in a study of CD8 T cells in Susac syndrome. RNA in amounts of about 0.5 to 1 ug was reverse transcribed with random hexamers. TCRdb independently ran MiXCR on the immunoSEQ multiplex PCR reads; one entry per CDR3 protein. The data contain 150,000 to 200,000 distinct CDR3 sequences, nearly 97% of them singletons. The material sequenced was CD4+ T cells from PBMCs. These TCRs come from a human donor with multiple sclerosis.

This clonotype occurred once. This chain uses TRBV24-1 with TRBJ2-1; D is unclear. Trimming pared 7 bases from V and 6 bases from J, leaving 9 bases between. The CDR3 spans 12 residues. CDR1 KGHDR and CDR2 SFDVKD come from the germline V gene. The CDR3 spells CATSQVSNEQFF. The CDR3 DNA sequence: TGTGCCACCAGCCAAGTATCCAATGAGCAGTTCTTC.

CDR3 nucleotides: TGTGCCAGCAGCCCCCAGTCTGAAGCTTTCTTT. This encodes CASSPQSEAFF. The chain employs TRBV11-3 and TRBJ1-1; D is undetermined. Germline-derived CDR1 and CDR2 are SGHNT and YENEEA. The CDR3 loop spans 11 amino acids. V was pared by 5 bases and J by 6 bases, with 7 bases between.

The chain combines TRBV30 with TRBJ2-1, with D perhaps TRBD1 or TRBD2 (6 bases each). This CDR3 spans 11 amino acids. CDR1 and CDR2 (germline): GTSNPN, SVGIG (reference sequence). Trimming removed 0 bases at V and 15 bases at J, with 12 bases between. Written as DNA, the CDR3 is TGTGCCTGGAGTGTTCCAGGGGAGGCGTTCTTC. This sequence encodes CAWSVPGEAFF.

The V gene is TRBV3-1, the J gene TRBJ2-7; tentatively, D is TRBD2 (7 bases). The CDR3 is 18 residues long. Germline V gene lookup returns CDR1 LGHDT and CDR2 YNNKEL (reference sequence). Trimming shortened V by 0 bases and J by 6 bases, and 24 bases separated the two germline ends. The CDR3 DNA follows: TGTGCCAGCAGCCAAGATCTTCCCGCGGGGGCGCTCACTGGCGAGCAGTACTTC. Amino acid sequence: CASSQDLPAGALTGEQYF.

The sample holds one count of this clonotype. This rearrangement joins TRBV20-1 to TRBJ2-3, with 8 nucleotides matching TRBD2. CDR1 is DFQATT, CDR2 SNEGSKA, per germline (reference sequence). This CDR3 comprises 14 residues. V dropped 3 bases and J dropped 6; count of bases not matched to a gene: 8. In DNA, the CDR3 is TGCAGTGCTAGCGGGGGGGCCACCGGGGATACGCAGTATTTT. This sequence encodes CSASGGATGDTQYF.

This sequence joins TRBV5-1 and TRBJ2-7, with a tentative D call TRBD1 (6 bases). The V gene's germline CDR1 is SGHRS and CDR2 YFSETQ. V dropped 10 bases and J dropped 4 bases, with 18 bases sitting between them. This CDR3 region has 13 residues. The DNA for the CDR3 is TGCGCCTCGACCCGGGACACATTTTACGAGCAGTACTTC. Protein: CASTRDTFYEQYF.

The rearrangement joins TRBV27 to TRBJ2-2; D is unclear. CDR1 is MNHEY, CDR2 SMNVEV, per germline (reference sequence). This CDR3 contains 18 residues. Trimming stripped 3 bases from V and 5 bases from J, with 22 bases between. The CDR3 DNA is TGTGCCAGCAGTTTCCGACCCTCAACCCCTGCCGGGACCGGGGAGCTGTTTTTT. Residues: CASSFRPSTPAGTGELFF.

V usage is TRBV7-9 and J usage is TRBJ2-3, with D unclear. The CDR3 consists of 13 residues. CDR1 and CDR2 (germline): SEHNR, FQNEAQ (reference sequence). V was clipped by 4 bases and J by 1 base, with 6 bases between them. Here the CDR3 reads CASSSPRTDTQYF. In DNA form, the CDR3 reads TGTGCCAGCAGCTCGCCCCGCACAGATACGCAGTATTTT.

The V and J genes are TRBV20-1 and TRBJ2-7; 7 nucleotides agree with TRBD1. V lost 6 bases to trimming and J lost 5 bases; unmatched junction nucleotides: 10. Germline CDR1 DFQATT, CDR2 SNEGSKA (reference sequence). The CDR3 has 13 residues. CDR3: CSALSTGSDEQYF. CDR3 in DNA: TGCAGTGCCCTTTCGACAGGGTCAGACGAGCAGTACTTC.

This chain joins TRBV6-6 and TRBJ2-7, with 8 bases that match TRBD1. The CDR3 is 16 amino acids. V shed 2 bases, J shed 0 bases, and the junction held 6 bases outside the gene matches. The germline V gene has CDR1 MNHNY and CDR2 SVGAGI (reference sequence). The CDR3 DNA follows: TGTGCCAGCAGTTACGGGGGCCAGGGGGCCTCCTACGAGCAGTACTTC. Translation gives CASSYGGQGASYEQYF.

J is TRBJ1-1 and V is TRBV3-1; D call uncertain. CDR1 is LGHDT and CDR2 is YNNKEL in the germline V gene (reference sequence). V lost 4 bases to trimming and J lost 12 bases, with 15 bases between them. The CDR3 is 12 residues long. The CDR3 DNA reads as TGTGCCAGCAGCCCGTCATCGGGGAAGACTTTCTTT. Protein sequence: CASSPSSGKTFF.

The chain uses TRBV5-6 and TRBJ2-7; D remains ambiguous. The CDR3 totals 15 residues. CDR1 and CDR2 from the germline V gene are SGHDT and YYEEEE. Between the trimmed V and J ends, which lost 4 bases and 3 bases, there was a span of 17 bases. Here the CDR3 reads CASSGGSRGHYEQYF. The CDR3 DNA sequence: TGTGCCAGCAGCGGCGGATCTCGTGGCCACTACGAGCAGTACTTC.

The chain has TRBV20-1 and TRBJ2-3; 10 nucleotides align to TRBD2. Germline assignment: CDR1 DFQATT and CDR2 SNEGSKA (reference sequence). The CDR3 contains 15 residues. Losses at the gene ends were 5 bases for V and 5 bases for J; bases not matched to a gene: 10. CDR3: CSAPRTSGRQDTQYF. The CDR3 coding sequence is TGCAGTGCTCCCCGGACTAGCGGCCGTCAAGATACGCAGTATTTT.

The chain carries TRBV20-1 and TRBJ1-1; D possibly corresponds to TRBD1 (5 bases). The germline gives CDR1 DFQATT, CDR2 SNEGSKA (reference sequence). V was cut by 5 bases and J by 1 base, with 20 bases left in between. This CDR3 is built from 16 residues. CDR3 sequence: CSAVKGNAFKNTEAFF. The CDR3 nucleotides are TGCAGTGCTGTCAAGGGGAACGCCTTCAAGAACACTGAAGCTTTCTTT.

The gene calls are TRBV4-1 and TRBJ2-7, with TRBD1 identical over 8 bases. Germline CDR1 MGHRA, CDR2 YSYEKL. The CDR3 length is 14 residues. J lost 5 bases, V lost 3 bases, and 6 bases had no gene match. The CDR3 spells CASSQDREVHEQYF. The CDR3 nucleotides read TGCGCCAGCAGCCAGGACAGGGAGGTCCACGAGCAGTACTTC.

J is TRBJ1-5 and V is TRBV12-3 or TRBV12-4, with 11 nucleotides matching TRBD1. The CDR3 totals 16 residues. Trimming cost V 5 bases and J 11 bases; bases outside gene matches: 14. The CDR3: CASSATRDRGVWAQHF. The CDR3 coding sequence is TGTGCCAGCAGTGCCACCCGGGACAGGGGGGTATGGGCCCAGCATTTT.

The chain joins TRBV20-1 to TRBJ2-5, with 8 nucleotides matching TRBD2. Germline CDR1 and CDR2: DFQATT and SNEGSKA (reference sequence). The ends lost 3 bases at V and 5 bases at J; junction bases unmatched: 5. The CDR3 loop spans 13 amino acids. The CDR3 loop is CSASGGAGETQYF. CDR3 in DNA: TGCAGTGCTAGCGGGGGGGCCGGGGAGACCCAGTACTTC.

The V and J genes are TRBV20-1 and TRBJ2-1, with D possibly TRBD1 on 6 matching bases. The CDR3 is 13 residues long. Between the trimmed V and J ends, which lost 3 bases and 7 bases, there was a span of 13 bases. Germline V lookup: CDR1 DFQATT, CDR2 SNEGSKA (reference sequence). The CDR3 DNA reads as TGCAGTGCTAGGGGGGCAGGGATGAATGAGCAGTTCTTC. It specifies CSARGAGMNEQFF.

This chain links TRBV29-1 with TRBJ2-2, with 7 nucleotides matching TRBD1. The CDR3 runs to 13 residues. Per the germline V gene, CDR1 is SQVTM and CDR2 is ANQGSEA. V shed 8 bases and J 5 bases; nucleotides not matched to a gene: 8. DNA for the CDR3: TGCAGCATTCCAGGGGGATTTACCGGGGAGCTGTTTTTT. The encoded protein is CSIPGGFTGELFF.

The chain is built from TRBV18 and TRBJ2-3; possibly TRBD2 for D (5 bases). V lost 6 bases and J lost 0, with 10 bases in between. Germline assignment: CDR1 KGHSH and CDR2 LQKENI. The CDR3 contains 14 residues. CDR3 sequence: CASSPDSSTDTQYF. CDR3 in DNA: TGTGCCAGCTCGCCGGACTCTAGCACAGATACGCAGTATTTT.

The gene calls are TRBV29-1 and TRBJ1-5, with D unclear. The V end was cut by 4 bases, the J end by 0 bases, with 16 bases between. Germline values: CDR1 SQVTM, CDR2 ANQGSEA. The CDR3 runs to 16 residues. For the CDR3, the DNA is TGCAGCGTTGCTGTGTGGTGGGCCTATAGCAATCAGCCCCAGCATTTT. Protein sequence: CSVAVWWAYSNQPQHF.

The rearrangement links TRBV18 to TRBJ2-7; TRBD1 is a possible D gene (5 bases). Germline lookup yields CDR1 KGHSH and CDR2 LQKENI. This CDR3 comprises 13 residues. V lost 2 bases and J lost 6, with 11 bases in between. The CDR3 DNA is TGTGCCAGCTCACCAGCCAGGGCCGGCGAGCAGTACTTC. Its translation: CASSPARAGEQYF.

The rearrangement joins TRBV9 to TRBJ1-2, with D unclear. CDR1 SGDLS and CDR2 YYNGEE come from the germline V gene. Deletions cut 3 bases from V and 6 bases from J, with 15 bases between. The CDR3 loop spans 14 amino acids. The CDR3 sequence is CASSAEAYSDGYTF. For the CDR3, the DNA is TGTGCCAGCAGCGCTGAAGCTTACTCGGATGGCTACACCTTC. The full variable domain, rest sourced from reference TRBV9 and TRBJ1-2, is DSGVTQTPKHLITATGQRVTLRCSPRSGDLSVYWYQQSLDQGLQFLIQYYNGEERAKGNILERFSAQQFPDLHSELNLSSLELGDSALYFCASSAEAYSDGYTFGSGTRLTVV.